This entry lists 28 T cell receptor beta chains sequenced from one sample in a study of T cells in Graves' hyperthyroidism and ophthalmopathy. Authors of the study amplified TCR beta CDR3 regions from RNA transcripts. Carried out on the TCR CDR3, a first-round RT-PCR used the HTBI primer set. Using its own MiXCR run on the multiplex PCR reads, TCRdb lists one record per CDR3 protein. The sample consists of a few hundred thousand distinct CDR3 sequences, roughly 46% of them appearing once. The material sequenced was peripheral blood or thyroid tissue (not recorded which). The receptors derive from a woman under 30 with Graves' hyperthyroidism.

In its sample, this clonotype was seen once. The CDR3 DNA reads as TGTGCCAGCAGCCCGGAACGGAGCGGGGTCTCGTACCAAGAGACCCAGTACTTC. Its translation: CASSPERSGVSYQETQYF. V usage is TRBV9 and J usage is TRBJ2-5, with TRBD2 matching 7 bases. Per germline, CDR1 SGDLS and CDR2 YYNGEE. J gave up 0 bases and V 4 bases, and 15 bases lay outside the gene matches. The CDR3 runs to 18 residues.

This chain connects TRBV6-6 to TRBJ1-5; D gene ambiguous. The CDR3 length is 17 residues. V was pared by 6 bases and J by 0 bases, with 18 bases between. Germline CDR1 reads MNHNY; CDR2 reads SVGAGI (reference sequence). The CDR3 spells CASSPFLEGDSNQPQHF. The CDR3 DNA sequence: TGTGCCAGCAGCCCCTTCTTGGAGGGCGATAGCAATCAGCCCCAGCATTTT.

In its sample, this clonotype was seen a few times. J is TRBJ1-4 and V is TRBV14; D is ambiguous. V lost 0 bases and J 0 bases, leaving 5 bases between the germline ends. CDR3 length: 15 amino acids. The V gene's germline CDR1 is SGHDN and CDR2 FVKESK. The CDR3 sequence is CASSQDSPTNEKLFF. The CDR3 DNA reads as TGTGCCAGCAGCCAAGATTCCCCAACTAATGAAAAACTGTTTTTT.

This chain uses TRBV19 with TRBJ1-5; D gene uncertain. Trimming left V 2 bases short and J 10 bases short, with 9 bases between. In germline, CDR1 is LNHDA, CDR2 SQIVND (reference sequence). The CDR3 covers 12 residues. CDR3 residues: CASSISRAPQHF. In DNA form, the CDR3 reads TGTGCCAGTAGTATAAGTCGGGCTCCCCAGCATTTT.

The V call is TRBV19, the J call TRBJ1-1; D call uncertain. Per germline, CDR1 LNHDA and CDR2 SQIVND (reference sequence). The CDR3 is 14 amino acids. Trimming removed 3 bases at V and 5 bases at J, with 13 bases between. CDR3 loop: CASSIGGRGTEAFF. For the CDR3, the DNA is TGTGCCAGTAGTATCGGCGGCCGGGGAACTGAAGCTTTCTTT.

This clonotype was seen a handful of times. The chain links TRBV20-1 to TRBJ1-1; D is perhaps TRBD1 (6 bases). Germline CDR1 DFQATT, CDR2 SNEGSKA (reference sequence). The CDR3 loop spans 13 amino acids. The germline V and J ends were trimmed by 6 bases and 2 bases, with 13 bases remaining between them. The CDR3 loop is CSAMDRPNTEAFF. CDR3 sequence (DNA): TGCAGTGCGATGGACAGACCAAACACTGAAGCTTTCTTT.

This clonotype was seen a handful of times. This rearrangement joins TRBV7-9 to TRBJ1-1; D is uncertain. Germline lookup yields CDR1 SEHNR and CDR2 FQNEAQ (reference sequence). The CDR3 totals 14 residues. V lost 3 bases and J 1 base, leaving 9 bases between the germline ends. The CDR3 DNA reads TGTGCCAGCAGCTTGACCCTATCGAACACTGAAGCTTTCTTT. Protein product: CASSLTLSNTEAFF. The full variable domain, in which reference TRBV7-9 and TRBJ1-1 provide the parts outside the CDR3, is DTGVSQNPRHKITKRGQNVTFRCDPISEHNRLYWYRQTLGQGPEFLTYFQNEAQLEKSRLLSDRFSAERPKGSFSTLEIQRTEQGDSAMYLCASSLTLSNTEAFFGQGTRLTVV.

The sample holds many counts of this clonotype. The chain employs TRBV2 and TRBJ2-5, with 7 bases aligning to TRBD1. The CDR3 contains 15 residues. Per germline, CDR1 SNHLY and CDR2 FYNNEI. V trimming: 8 bases; J trimming: 1 base; junction bases outside the gene matches: 10. CDR3 region: CASSFYRGFQETQYF. CDR3 in DNA: TGTGCCAGCTCATTTTACAGGGGTTTCCAAGAGACCCAGTACTTC.

The chain has TRBV7-9 and TRBJ1-1, with no clear D. This CDR3 comprises 16 residues. Trimming took off 0 bases at V and 5 bases at J, with 16 bases between the two ends. The germline V gene has CDR1 SEHNR and CDR2 FQNEAQ (reference sequence). This CDR3 is CASSLAVARRRTEAFF. The DNA of the CDR3 is TGTGCCAGCAGCTTAGCGGTCGCAAGGCGGCGGACTGAAGCTTTCTTT. Combining the CDR3 with reference TRBV7-9 and TRBJ1-1 gives the whole variable domain DTGVSQNPRHKITKRGQNVTFRCDPISEHNRLYWYRQTLGQGPEFLTYFQNEAQLEKSRLLSDRFSAERPKGSFSTLEIQRTEQGDSAMYLCASSLAVARRRTEAFFGQGTRLTVV.

This clonotype was recorded at least ten times. This chain links TRBV7-2 with TRBJ2-7; TRBD2 matches at 10 bases. This CDR3 contains 15 residues. Germline-derived CDR1 and CDR2 are SGHTA and FQGNSA. After removal of 3 bases from V and 0 bases from J, the junction contained 2 bases not matched to a gene. In nucleotides, the CDR3 is TGTGCCAGCAGCTTCCTAGCGGGGGACTCCTACGAGCAGTACTTC. Translation: CASSFLAGDSYEQYF.

CDR3 DNA: TGTGCCAGCAGAGATACAGGGCGAAAGGAGCAGTACTTC. Its translation: CASRDTGRKEQYF. The chain couples TRBV12-3 or TRBV12-4 to TRBJ2-7; TRBD1 is a possible D gene (6 bases). The germline V and J ends were trimmed by 6 bases and 7 bases, with 16 bases remaining between them. This CDR3 is 13 amino acids long.

On this clonotype itself: The conserved phenylalanine or tryptophan is not found at the CDR3 terminus, so this likely reflects a read error. It is unclear where the CDR3 begins or ends on the DNA, so no DNA is shown, and the CDR3 is as TCRdb lists it. The gene calls are TRBV10-3 and TRBJ2-7; the table's D call, TRBD2, has no DNA check behind it. Germline V CDR1 and CDR2: ENHRY, SYGVKD. The CDR3 is 9 residues long, counting both termini. CDR3 loop: CAISDSLAL.

The chain uses TRBV2 and TRBJ2-7; 7 positions match TRBD2. Germline V lookup: CDR1 SNHLY, CDR2 FYNNEI. V shed 6 bases and J 2 bases; nucleotides not matched to a gene: 13. The CDR3 contains 16 residues. The CDR3 region is CASSTSETGGTYEQYF. In DNA, the CDR3 is TGTGCCAGCAGCACCTCAGAAACGGGGGGTACCTACGAGCAGTACTTC.

This clonotype was picked up many times. The chain has TRBV29-1 and TRBJ1-1; D is unclear. The CDR3 is 12 residues long. Per the germline V gene, CDR1 is SQVTM and CDR2 is ANQGSEA. With 5 bases removed from V and 5 bases from J, the gap between germline ends came to 12 bases. As DNA, the CDR3 is TGCAGCGTTAGCCCATACGGGACTGAAGCTTTCTTT. As protein: CSVSPYGTEAFF.

The V gene is TRBV15, the J gene TRBJ2-7; TRBD2 might be the D (6 bases). CDR3 length: 14 residues. Trimming removed 0 bases from V and 1 base from J, with 7 bases in between. Germline V CDR1 and CDR2: LNHNV, YYDKDF (reference sequence). As DNA, the CDR3 is TGTGCCACCAGCAGAGATCGGGGGTCCTACGAGCAGTACTTC. Protein product: CATSRDRGSYEQYF. The full variable domain, its missing parts supplied by reference TRBV15 and TRBJ2-7, is DAMVIQNPRYQVTQFGKPVTLSCSQTLNHNVMYWYQQKSSQAPKLLFHYYDKDFNNEADTPDNFQSRRPNTSFCFLDIRSPGLGDTAMYLCATSRDRGSYEQYFGPGTRLTVT.

The gene calls are TRBV5-8 and TRBJ2-2; D gene uncertain. The CDR3 contains 14 residues. Trimming pared 4 bases from V and 7 bases from J, leaving 14 bases between. Germline V gives CDR1 SGHTS, CDR2 YDEGEE. The CDR3 spells CASSARVEGGELFF. The CDR3 DNA follows: TGTGCCAGCAGCGCCCGGGTCGAAGGCGGGGAGCTGTTTTTT.

This clonotype was counted only a few times. V and J are TRBV12-3 or TRBV12-4 and TRBJ2-7, with D maybe TRBD1 (5 bases). The CDR3 runs to 15 residues. Deletions cut 6 bases from V and 6 bases from J, with 21 bases between. In DNA form, the CDR3 reads TGTGCCAGCAGCCCGCCCGGACAAGCAGGAACCGAGCAGTACTTC. This translates into CASSPPGQAGTEQYF.

This clonotype was detected a few times. This chain uses TRBV7-9 with TRBJ2-5; 12 bases are shared with TRBD2. The CDR3 extends over 15 amino acids. CDR1 is SEHNR and CDR2 is FQNEAQ in the germline V gene (reference sequence). Losses at the gene ends were 9 bases for V and 3 bases for J; bases not matched to a gene: 8. The CDR3 sequence is CASSPSGRAEETQYF. The CDR3 bases are TGTGCCAGTAGCCCTAGCGGGAGGGCCGAAGAGACCCAGTACTTC. Filled out from reference TRBV7-9 and TRBJ2-5, the complete variable domain reads DTGVSQNPRHKITKRGQNVTFRCDPISEHNRLYWYRQTLGQGPEFLTYFQNEAQLEKSRLLSDRFSAERPKGSFSTLEIQRTEQGDSAMYLCASSPSGRAEETQYFGPGTRLLVL.

CDR3 sequence (DNA): TGTGCCAGCAGCCGGGACATCGACCAAGAGACCCAGTACTTC. Encoded protein: CASSRDIDQETQYF. V is TRBV7-8 and J is TRBJ2-5, with D possibly TRBD1 on 6 matching bases. Germline values: CDR1 SGHVS, CDR2 FQNEAQ. The V and J ends lost 5 bases and 0 bases respectively, with 10 bases between them. The CDR3 consists of 14 residues.

There are a few counts of this clonotype. The CDR3 region has the DNA TGCAGTGCTTCTAATTTTGAAAAACTGTTTTTT. Residues: CSASNFEKLFF. The rearrangement uses TRBV20-1 and TRBJ1-4; no definite D call. The CDR3 covers 11 residues. Trimming stripped 5 bases from V and 7 bases from J, with 8 bases between. CDR1 and CDR2 from the germline V gene are DFQATT and SNEGSKA (reference sequence).

The V call is TRBV2, the J call TRBJ1-4; D remains unclear. The CDR3 covers 14 residues. The V end was cut by 5 bases, the J end by 5 bases, with 12 bases between. Germline CDR1 reads SNHLY; CDR2 reads FYNNEI. CDR3 amino acids: CASSFDSGNEKLFF. The CDR3 bases are TGTGCCAGCAGTTTCGACTCCGGGAATGAAAAACTGTTTTTT. Drawing the rest from reference TRBV2 and TRBJ1-4, the complete variable domain is EPEVTQTPSHQVTQMGQEVILRCVPISNHLYFYWYRQILGQKVEFLVSFYNNEISEKSEIFDDQFSVERPDGSNFTLKIRSTKLEDSAMYFCASSFDSGNEKLFFGSGTQLSVL.

Comment on this clonotype: This could be a read error, since a much larger clone is one nucleotide away. The V gene is TRBV25-1, the J gene TRBJ1-6; D is unresolved. Looked up from germline, CDR1 is MGHDK and CDR2 is SYGVNS. The ends were cut back, 3 bases at V and 11 bases at J, with 11 bases in the middle. The CDR3 runs to 13 residues. The CDR3 region is CASSDRVGPPLHF. CDR3 sequence (DNA): TGTGCCAGCAGTGACCGGGTTGGTCCACCCCTCCACTTT.

A note on this clonotype: A much larger clone differs from this one at a single base, so this may be a read error. The rearrangement links TRBV24-1 to TRBJ1-2; 10 bases line up with TRBD1. This CDR3 spans 14 amino acids. V trimming: 7 bases; J trimming: 6 bases; junction bases outside the gene matches: 7. Germline loops: CDR1 KGHDR, CDR2 SFDVKD. In DNA form, the CDR3 reads TGTGCCACCAGCGACGACAGGGGGCCCGATGGCTACACCTTC. It specifies CATSDDRGPDGYTF.

In the case of this clonotype: One base away lies a much larger clone, so this may be a sequencing read error. This rearrangement joins TRBV19 to TRBJ2-5; perhaps TRBD2 as D (6 bases). Trimming took off 10 bases at V and 9 bases at J, with 18 bases between the two ends. In germline, CDR1 is LNHDA, CDR2 SQIVND (reference sequence). This CDR3 is 12 amino acids long. The CDR3 DNA is TGTGCCACTCCCCGGTGGGAGGAGGCCCAGTACTTC. Residues: CATPRWEEAQYF.

The V gene is TRBV29-1, the J gene TRBJ1-3; no definite D call. V gave up 1 base and J gave up 0 bases, with 13 bases separating them. The germline V gene has CDR1 SQVTM and CDR2 ANQGSEA. CDR3 length: 16 residues. The CDR3 sequence is CSVEGGGNDSGNTIYF. CDR3 nucleotides: TGCAGCGTTGAAGGGGGAGGGAATGACTCTGGAAACACCATATATTTT.

This clonotype has a single count. The V call is TRBV10-3, the J call TRBJ1-2; D is unresolved. The germline gives CDR1 ENHRY, CDR2 SYGVKD. The CDR3 covers 13 residues. V dropped 10 bases and J dropped 4 bases, with 16 bases sitting between them. The CDR3 sequence is CASTAGGLYGYTF. In nucleotides, the CDR3 is TGTGCCAGCACCGCAGGAGGACTCTATGGCTACACCTTC.

This clonotype was recorded a few times. This sequence joins TRBV7-3 and TRBJ1-4; tentative D call: TRBD1 (5 bases). Germline assignment: CDR1 SGHTA and CDR2 FQGTGA. Deletions cut 2 bases from V and 5 bases from J, with 12 bases between. This CDR3 is 15 amino acids long. The CDR3 loop is CASSLDPQANEKLFF. CDR3 DNA sequence: TGTGCCAGCAGCTTAGATCCACAGGCAAATGAAAAACTGTTTTTT.

At least ten counts were recorded for this clonotype. The V and J genes are TRBV7-9 and TRBJ1-5, with TRBD1 identical over 8 bases. V lost 5 bases and J lost 0; bases outside the gene matches: 6. The CDR3 runs to 16 residues. Germline-derived CDR1 and CDR2 are SEHNR and FQNEAQ (reference sequence). The CDR3 sequence: CASSPGQGGSNQPQHF. CDR3 DNA sequence: TGTGCCAGCAGCCCAGGACAGGGAGGTAGCAATCAGCCCCAGCATTTT.